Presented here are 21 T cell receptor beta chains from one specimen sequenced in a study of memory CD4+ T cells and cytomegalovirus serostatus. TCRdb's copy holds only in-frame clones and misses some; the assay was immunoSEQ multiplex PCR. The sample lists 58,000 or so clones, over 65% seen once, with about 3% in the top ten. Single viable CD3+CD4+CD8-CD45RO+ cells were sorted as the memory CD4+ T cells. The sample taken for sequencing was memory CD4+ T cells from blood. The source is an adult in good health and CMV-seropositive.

The DNA of the CDR3 is TGCGCCAGCAGCTGGAACACCGGGGAGCTGTTTTTT. Its translation: CASSWNTGELFF. V gene TRBV5-1 combines with J gene TRBJ2-2; D remains unclear. CDR1 is SGHRS and CDR2 is YFSETQ in the germline V gene. Trimming cost V 3 bases and J 1 base, with 1 base left between them. This CDR3 comprises 12 residues.

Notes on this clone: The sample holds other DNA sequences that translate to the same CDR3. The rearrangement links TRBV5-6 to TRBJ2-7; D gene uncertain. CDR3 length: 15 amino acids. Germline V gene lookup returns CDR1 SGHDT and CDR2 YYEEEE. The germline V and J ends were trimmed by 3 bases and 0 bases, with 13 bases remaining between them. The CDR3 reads CASSSTGQSSYEQYF. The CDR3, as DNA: TGTGCCAGCAGCTCTACGGGCCAGAGCTCCTACGAGCAGTACTTC.

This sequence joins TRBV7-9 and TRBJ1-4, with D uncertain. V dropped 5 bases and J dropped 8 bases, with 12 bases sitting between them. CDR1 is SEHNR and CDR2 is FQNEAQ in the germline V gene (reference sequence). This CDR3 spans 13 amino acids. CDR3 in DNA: TGTGCCAGCAGCGACTTGATTGGCGAAAAACTGTTTTTT. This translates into CASSDLIGEKLFF. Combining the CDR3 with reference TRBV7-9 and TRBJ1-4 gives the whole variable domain DTGVSQNPRHKITKRGQNVTFRCDPISEHNRLYWYRQTLGQGPEFLTYFQNEAQLEKSRLLSDRFSAERPKGSFSTLEIQRTEQGDSAMYLCASSDLIGEKLFFGSGTQLSVL.

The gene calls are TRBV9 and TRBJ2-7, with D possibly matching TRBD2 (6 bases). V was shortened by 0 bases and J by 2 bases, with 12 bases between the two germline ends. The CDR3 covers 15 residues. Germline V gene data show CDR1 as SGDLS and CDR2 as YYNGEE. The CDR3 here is CASSVAGGTAYEQYF. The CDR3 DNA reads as TGTGCCAGCAGCGTAGCAGGCGGGACGGCCTACGAGCAGTACTTC.

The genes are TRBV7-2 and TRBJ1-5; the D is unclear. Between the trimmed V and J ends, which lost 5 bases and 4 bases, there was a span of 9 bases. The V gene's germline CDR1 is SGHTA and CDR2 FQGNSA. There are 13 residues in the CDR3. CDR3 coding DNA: TGTGCCAGCAGCCTCCGAATTAATCAGCCCCAGCATTTT. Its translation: CASSLRINQPQHF.

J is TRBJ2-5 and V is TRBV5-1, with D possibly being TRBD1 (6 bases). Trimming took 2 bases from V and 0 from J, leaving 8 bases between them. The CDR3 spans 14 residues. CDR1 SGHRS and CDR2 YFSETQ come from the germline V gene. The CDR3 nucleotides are TGCGCCAGCAGCTTCAGGACAGACCAAGAGACCCAGTACTTC. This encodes CASSFRTDQETQYF.

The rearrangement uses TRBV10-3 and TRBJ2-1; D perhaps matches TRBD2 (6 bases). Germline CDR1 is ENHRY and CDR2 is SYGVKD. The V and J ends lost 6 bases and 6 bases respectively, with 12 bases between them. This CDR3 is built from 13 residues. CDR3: CAIRGGDSNEQFF. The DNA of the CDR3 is TGTGCCATCAGGGGCGGGGACTCCAATGAGCAGTTCTTC.

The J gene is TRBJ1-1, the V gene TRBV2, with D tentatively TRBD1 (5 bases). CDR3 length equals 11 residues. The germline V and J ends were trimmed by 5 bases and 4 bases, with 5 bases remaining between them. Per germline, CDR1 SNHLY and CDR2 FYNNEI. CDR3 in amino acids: CASSRGTEAFF. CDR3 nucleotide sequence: TGTGCCAGCAGTAGGGGCACTGAAGCTTTCTTT. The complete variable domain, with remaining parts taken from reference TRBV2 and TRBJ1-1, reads EPEVTQTPSHQVTQMGQEVILRCVPISNHLYFYWYRQILGQKVEFLVSFYNNEISEKSEIFDDQFSVERPDGSNFTLKIRSTKLEDSAMYFCASSRGTEAFFGQGTRLTVV.

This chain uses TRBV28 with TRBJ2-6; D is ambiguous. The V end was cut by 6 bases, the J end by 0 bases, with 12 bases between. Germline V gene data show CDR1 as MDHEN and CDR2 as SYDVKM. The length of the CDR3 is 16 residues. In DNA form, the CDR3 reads TGTGCCAGCAGCCTCGACACACCCTCTGGGGCCAACGTCCTGACTTTC. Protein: CASSLDTPSGANVLTF.

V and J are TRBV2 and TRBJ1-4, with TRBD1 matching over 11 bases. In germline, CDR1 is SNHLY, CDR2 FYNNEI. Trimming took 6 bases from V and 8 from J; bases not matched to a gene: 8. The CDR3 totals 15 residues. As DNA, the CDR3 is TGTGCCAGCAGAATAAGGACAGGGGGCATGGAAAAACTGTTTTTT. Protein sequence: CASRIRTGGMEKLFF.

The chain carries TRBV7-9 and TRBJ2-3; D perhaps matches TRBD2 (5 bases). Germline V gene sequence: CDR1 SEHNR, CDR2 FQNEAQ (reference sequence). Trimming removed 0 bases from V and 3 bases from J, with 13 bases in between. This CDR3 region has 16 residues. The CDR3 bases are TGTGCCAGCAGCTTAGCCCATAGCGTTTCTACAGATACGCAGTATTTT. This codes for CASSLAHSVSTDTQYF.

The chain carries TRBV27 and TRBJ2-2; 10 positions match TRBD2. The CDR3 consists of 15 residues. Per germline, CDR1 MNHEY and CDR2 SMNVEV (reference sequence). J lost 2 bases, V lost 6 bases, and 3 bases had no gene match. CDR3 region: CASRGLAINTGELFF. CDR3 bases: TGTGCCAGCAGGGGACTAGCGATAAACACCGGGGAGCTGTTTTTT.

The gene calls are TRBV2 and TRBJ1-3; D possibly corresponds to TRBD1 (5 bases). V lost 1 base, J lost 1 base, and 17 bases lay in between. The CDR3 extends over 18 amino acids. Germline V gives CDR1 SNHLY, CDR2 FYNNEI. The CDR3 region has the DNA TGTGCCAGCAGTGAAGGCAAACGAACAGGCCGGTCTGGAAACACCATATATTTT. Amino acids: CASSEGKRTGRSGNTIYF.

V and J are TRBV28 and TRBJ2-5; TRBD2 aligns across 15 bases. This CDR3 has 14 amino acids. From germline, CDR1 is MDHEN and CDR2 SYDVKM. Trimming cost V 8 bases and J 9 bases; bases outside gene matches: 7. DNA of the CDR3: TGTGCCAGCGGACTAGCGGGAGGGCTCTGGGCCCAGTACTTC. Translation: CASGLAGGLWAQYF.

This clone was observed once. Here the CDR3 reads CASSESLSGANVLTF. As DNA, the CDR3 is TGTGCCAGCAGTGAATCACTCTCTGGGGCCAACGTCCTGACTTTC. The chain uses TRBV2 and TRBJ2-6, with D hard to call. Germline CDR1 reads SNHLY; CDR2 reads FYNNEI. The CDR3 runs 15 residues. The V gene lost 2 bases and the J gene lost 0 bases, with 5 bases spanning the gap.

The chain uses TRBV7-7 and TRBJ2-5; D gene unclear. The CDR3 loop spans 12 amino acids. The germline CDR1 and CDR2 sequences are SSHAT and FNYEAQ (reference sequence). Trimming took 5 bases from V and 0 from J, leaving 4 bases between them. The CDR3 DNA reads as TGTGCCAGCAGCCCAGACCAAGAGACCCAGTACTTC. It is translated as CASSPDQETQYF.

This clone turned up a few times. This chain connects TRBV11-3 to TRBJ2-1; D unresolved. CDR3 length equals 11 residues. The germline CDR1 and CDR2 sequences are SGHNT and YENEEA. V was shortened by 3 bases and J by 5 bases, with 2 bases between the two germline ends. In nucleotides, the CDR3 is TGTGCCAGCAGCTTCGACAATGAGCAGTTCTTC. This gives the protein CASSFDNEQFF.

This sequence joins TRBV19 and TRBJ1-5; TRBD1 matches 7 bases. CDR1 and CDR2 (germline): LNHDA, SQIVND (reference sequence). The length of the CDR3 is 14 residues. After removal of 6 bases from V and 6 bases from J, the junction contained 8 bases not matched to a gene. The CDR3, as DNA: TGTGCCAGTAGCTCAGGGGGTCGGGTTCAGCCCCAGCATTTT. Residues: CASSSGGRVQPQHF.

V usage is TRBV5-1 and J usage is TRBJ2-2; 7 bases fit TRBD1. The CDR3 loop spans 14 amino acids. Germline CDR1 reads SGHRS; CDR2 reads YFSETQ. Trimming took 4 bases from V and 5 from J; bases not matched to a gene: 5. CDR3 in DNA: TGCGCCAGCAGCCCAAAGACAGGGACCGGGGAGCTGTTTTTT. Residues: CASSPKTGTGELFF.

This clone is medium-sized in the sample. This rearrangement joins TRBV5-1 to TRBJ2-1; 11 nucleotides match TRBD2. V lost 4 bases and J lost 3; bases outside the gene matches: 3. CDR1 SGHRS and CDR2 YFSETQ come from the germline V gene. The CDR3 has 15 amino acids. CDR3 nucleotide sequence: TGCGCCAGCAGCCCTACTAGCGGGAGCTACAATGAGCAGTTCTTC. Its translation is CASSPTSGSYNEQFF.

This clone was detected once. Here the CDR3 reads CASSERARTEAFF. The DNA of the CDR3 is TGTGCCAGCAGTGAAAGGGCACGCACTGAAGCTTTCTTT. The gene calls are TRBV2 and TRBJ1-1; no firm D call. Trimming removed 2 bases from V and 4 bases from J, with 8 bases in between. The CDR3 is 13 amino acids. Germline lookup yields CDR1 SNHLY and CDR2 FYNNEI. Full variable domain (rest looked up from reference TRBV2 and TRBJ1-1): EPEVTQTPSHQVTQMGQEVILRCVPISNHLYFYWYRQILGQKVEFLVSFYNNEISEKSEIFDDQFSVERPDGSNFTLKIRSTKLEDSAMYFCASSERARTEAFFGQGTRLTVV.